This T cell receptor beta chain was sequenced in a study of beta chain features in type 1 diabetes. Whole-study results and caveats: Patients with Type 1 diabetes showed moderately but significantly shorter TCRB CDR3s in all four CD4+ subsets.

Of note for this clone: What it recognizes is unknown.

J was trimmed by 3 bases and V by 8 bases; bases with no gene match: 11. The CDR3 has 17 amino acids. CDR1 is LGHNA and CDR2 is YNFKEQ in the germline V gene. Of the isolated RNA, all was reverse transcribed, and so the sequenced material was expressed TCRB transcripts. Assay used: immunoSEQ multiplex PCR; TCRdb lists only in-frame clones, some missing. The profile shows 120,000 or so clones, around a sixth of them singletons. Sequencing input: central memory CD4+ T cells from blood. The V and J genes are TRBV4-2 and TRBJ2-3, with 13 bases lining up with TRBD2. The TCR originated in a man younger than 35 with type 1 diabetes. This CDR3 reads CASAPGTSGMSTDTQYF. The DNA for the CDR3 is TGTGCCAGCGCACCCGGGACTAGCGGGATGAGTACAGATACGCAGTATTTT.